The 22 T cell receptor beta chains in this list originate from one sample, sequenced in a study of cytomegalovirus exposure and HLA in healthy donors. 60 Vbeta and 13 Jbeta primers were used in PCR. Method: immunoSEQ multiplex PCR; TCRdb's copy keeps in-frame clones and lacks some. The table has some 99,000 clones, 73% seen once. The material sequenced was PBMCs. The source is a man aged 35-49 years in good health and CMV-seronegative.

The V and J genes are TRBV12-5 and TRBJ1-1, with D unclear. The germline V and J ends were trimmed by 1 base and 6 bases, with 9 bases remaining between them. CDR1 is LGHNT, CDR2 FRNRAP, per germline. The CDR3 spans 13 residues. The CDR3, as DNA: TGTGCTAGTGGTTTGGGGGCTACTCCTGAAGCTTTCTTT. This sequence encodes CASGLGATPEAFF. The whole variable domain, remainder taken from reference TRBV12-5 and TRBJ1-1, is DARVTQTPRHKVTEMGQEVTMRCQPILGHNTVFWYRQTMMQGLELLAYFRNRAPLDDSGMPKDRFSAEMPDATLATLKIQPSEPRDSAVYFCASGLGATPEAFFGQGTRLTVV.

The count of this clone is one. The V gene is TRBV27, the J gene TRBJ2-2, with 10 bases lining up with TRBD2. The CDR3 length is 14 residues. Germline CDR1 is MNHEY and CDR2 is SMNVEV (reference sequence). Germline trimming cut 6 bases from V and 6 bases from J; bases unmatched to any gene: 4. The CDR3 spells CASRVAGGPGELFF. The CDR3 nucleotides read TGTGCCAGCAGGGTAGCGGGGGGCCCCGGGGAGCTGTTTTTT.

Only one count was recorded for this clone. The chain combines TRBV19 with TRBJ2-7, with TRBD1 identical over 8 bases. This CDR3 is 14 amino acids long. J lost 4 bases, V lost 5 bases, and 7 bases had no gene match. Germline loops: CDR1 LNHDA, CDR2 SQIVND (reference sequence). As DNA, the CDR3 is TGTGCCAGTAGTGCAGGGGGCGCTGGATACGAGCAGTACTTC. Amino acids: CASSAGGAGYEQYF.

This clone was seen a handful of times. The CDR3 DNA sequence: TGTGCCAGCAAAAGGACAGGGGAAAATTCACCCCTCCACTTT. This translates into CASKRTGENSPLHF. The chain links TRBV28 to TRBJ1-6; TRBD1 agrees at 9 bases. After removal of 7 bases from V and 7 bases from J, the junction contained 5 bases not matched to a gene. CDR1 MDHEN and CDR2 SYDVKM come from the germline V gene. The CDR3 loop spans 14 amino acids.

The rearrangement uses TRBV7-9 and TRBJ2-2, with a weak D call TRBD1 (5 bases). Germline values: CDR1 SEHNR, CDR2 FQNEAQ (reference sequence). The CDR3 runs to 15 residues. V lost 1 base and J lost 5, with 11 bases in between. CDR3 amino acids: CASSLVQGGTGELFF. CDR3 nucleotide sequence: TGTGCCAGCAGCTTAGTCCAGGGTGGGACCGGGGAGCTGTTTTTT.

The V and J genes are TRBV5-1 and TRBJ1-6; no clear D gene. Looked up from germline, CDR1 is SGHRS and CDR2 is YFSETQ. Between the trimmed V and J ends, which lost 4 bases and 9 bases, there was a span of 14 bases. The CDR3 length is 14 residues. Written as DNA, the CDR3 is TGCGCCAGCAGCCCTGGGGAGGCCGGTTCACCCCTCCACTTT. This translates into CASSPGEAGSPLHF. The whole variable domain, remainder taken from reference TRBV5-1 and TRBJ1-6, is KAGVTQTPRYLIKTRGQQVTLSCSPISGHRSVSWYQQTPGQGLQFLFEYFSETQRNKGNFPGRFSGRQFSNSRSEMNVSTLELGDSALYLCASSPGEAGSPLHFGNGTRLTVT.

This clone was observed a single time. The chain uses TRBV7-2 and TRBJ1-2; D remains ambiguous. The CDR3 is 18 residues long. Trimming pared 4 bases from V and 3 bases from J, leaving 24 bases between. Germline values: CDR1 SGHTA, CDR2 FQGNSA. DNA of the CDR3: TGTGCCAGCAGCTCCTCCTCCCCAGGCGGTGGAGGTGACTATGGCTACACCTTC. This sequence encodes CASSSSSPGGGGDYGYTF.

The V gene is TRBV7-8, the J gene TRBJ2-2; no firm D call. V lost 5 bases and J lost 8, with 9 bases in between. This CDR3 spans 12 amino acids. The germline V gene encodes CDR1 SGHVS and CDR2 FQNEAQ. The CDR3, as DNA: TGTGCCAGCAGCCCGGAGTATGGGGAGCTGTTTTTT. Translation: CASSPEYGELFF. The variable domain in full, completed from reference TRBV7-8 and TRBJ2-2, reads GAGVSQSPRYKVAKRGQDVALRCDPISGHVSLFWYQQALGQGPEFLTYFQNEAQLDKSGLPSDRFFAERPEGSVSTLKIQRTQQEDSAVYLCASSPEYGELFFGEGSRLTVL.

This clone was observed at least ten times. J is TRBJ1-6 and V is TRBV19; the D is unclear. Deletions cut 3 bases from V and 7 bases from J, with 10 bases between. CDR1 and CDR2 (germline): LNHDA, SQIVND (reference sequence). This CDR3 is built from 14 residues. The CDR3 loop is CASSIGGNNSPLHF. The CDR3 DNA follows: TGTGCCAGTAGTATTGGCGGAAACAATTCACCCCTCCACTTT.

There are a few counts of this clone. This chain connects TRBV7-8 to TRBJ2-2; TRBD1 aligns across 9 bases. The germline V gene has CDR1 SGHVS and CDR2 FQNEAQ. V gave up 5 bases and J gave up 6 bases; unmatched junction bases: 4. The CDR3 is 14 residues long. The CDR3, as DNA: TGTGCCAGCAGCCGGGACAGGGTGGCCGGGGAGCTGTTTTTT. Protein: CASSRDRVAGELFF.

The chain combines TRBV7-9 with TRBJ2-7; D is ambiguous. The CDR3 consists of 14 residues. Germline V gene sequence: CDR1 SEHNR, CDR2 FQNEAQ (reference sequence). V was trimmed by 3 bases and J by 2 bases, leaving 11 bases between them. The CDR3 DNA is TGTGCCAGCAGCTTCGTCCAGGTGCCCTACGAGCAGTACTTC. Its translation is CASSFVQVPYEQYF.

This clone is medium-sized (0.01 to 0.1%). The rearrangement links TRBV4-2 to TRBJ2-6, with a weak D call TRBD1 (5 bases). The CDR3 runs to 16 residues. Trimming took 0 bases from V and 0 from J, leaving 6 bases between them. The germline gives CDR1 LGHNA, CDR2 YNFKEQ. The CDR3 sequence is CASSQDRGSGANVLTF. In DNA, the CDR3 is TGTGCCAGCAGCCAAGATAGGGGCTCTGGGGCCAACGTCCTGACTTTC.

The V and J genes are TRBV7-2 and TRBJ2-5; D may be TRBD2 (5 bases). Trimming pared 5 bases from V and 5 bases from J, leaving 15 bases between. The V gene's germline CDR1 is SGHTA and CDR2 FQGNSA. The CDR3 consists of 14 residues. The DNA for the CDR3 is TGTGCCAGCAGCCGCCCAGCGGTCCGGGAGACCCAGTACTTC. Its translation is CASSRPAVRETQYF.

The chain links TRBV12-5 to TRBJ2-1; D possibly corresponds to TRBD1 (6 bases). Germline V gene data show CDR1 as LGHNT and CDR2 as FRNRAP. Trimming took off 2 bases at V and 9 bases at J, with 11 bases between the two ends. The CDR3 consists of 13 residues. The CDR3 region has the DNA TGTGCTAGTGGTTTGTTGGGGGCTGGTGAGCAGTTCTTC. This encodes CASGLLGAGEQFF. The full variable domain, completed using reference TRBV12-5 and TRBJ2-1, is DARVTQTPRHKVTEMGQEVTMRCQPILGHNTVFWYRQTMMQGLELLAYFRNRAPLDDSGMPKDRFSAEMPDATLATLKIQPSEPRDSAVYFCASGLLGAGEQFFGPGTRLTVL.

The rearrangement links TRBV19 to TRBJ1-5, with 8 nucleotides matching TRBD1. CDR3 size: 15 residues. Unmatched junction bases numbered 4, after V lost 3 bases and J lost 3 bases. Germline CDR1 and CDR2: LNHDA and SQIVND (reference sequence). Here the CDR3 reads CASSIQQGDNQPQHF. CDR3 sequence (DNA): TGTGCCAGTAGTATCCAACAGGGGGACAATCAGCCCCAGCATTTT.

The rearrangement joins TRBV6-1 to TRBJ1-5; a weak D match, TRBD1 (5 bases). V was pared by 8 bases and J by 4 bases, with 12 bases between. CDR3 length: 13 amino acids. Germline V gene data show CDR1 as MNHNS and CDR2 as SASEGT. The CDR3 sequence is CASSRTNNQPQHF. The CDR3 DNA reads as TGTGCCAGCTCGAGGACAAATAATCAGCCCCAGCATTTT.

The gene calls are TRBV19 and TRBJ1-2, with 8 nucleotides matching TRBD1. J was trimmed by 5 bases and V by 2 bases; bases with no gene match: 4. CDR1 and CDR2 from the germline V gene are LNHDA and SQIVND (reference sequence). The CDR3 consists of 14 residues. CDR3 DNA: TGTGCCAGTAGTATACGGGACAGGCTTTATGGCTACACCTTC. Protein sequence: CASSIRDRLYGYTF.

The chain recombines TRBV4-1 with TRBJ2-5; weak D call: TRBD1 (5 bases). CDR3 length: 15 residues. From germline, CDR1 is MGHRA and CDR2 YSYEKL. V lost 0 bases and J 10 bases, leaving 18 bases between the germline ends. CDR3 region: CASSQETAQDGRQYF. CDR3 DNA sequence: TGCGCCAGCAGCCAAGAAACGGCACAGGACGGCCGCCAGTACTTC.

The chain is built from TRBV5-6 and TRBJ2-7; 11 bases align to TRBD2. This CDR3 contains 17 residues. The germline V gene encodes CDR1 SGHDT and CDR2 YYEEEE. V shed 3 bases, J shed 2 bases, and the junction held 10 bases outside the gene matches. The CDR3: CASSSGDLAGGTYEQYF. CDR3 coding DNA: TGTGCCAGCAGCTCGGGGGACTTAGCGGGGGGGACCTACGAGCAGTACTTC.

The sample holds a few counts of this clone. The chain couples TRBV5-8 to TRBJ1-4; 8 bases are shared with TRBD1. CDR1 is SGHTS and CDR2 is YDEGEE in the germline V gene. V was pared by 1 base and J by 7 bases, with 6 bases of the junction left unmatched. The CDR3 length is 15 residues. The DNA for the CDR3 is TGTGCCAGCAGCTTGCGCCGACAGGGGAGTGAAAAACTGTTTTTT. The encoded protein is CASSLRRQGSEKLFF.

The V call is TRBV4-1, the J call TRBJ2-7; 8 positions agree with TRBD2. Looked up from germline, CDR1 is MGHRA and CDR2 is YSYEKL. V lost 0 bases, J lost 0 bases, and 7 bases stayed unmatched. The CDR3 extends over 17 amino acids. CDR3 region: CASSQEFGSGASYEQYF. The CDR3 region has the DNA TGCGCCAGCAGCCAAGAGTTTGGTAGCGGGGCCTCCTACGAGCAGTACTTC.

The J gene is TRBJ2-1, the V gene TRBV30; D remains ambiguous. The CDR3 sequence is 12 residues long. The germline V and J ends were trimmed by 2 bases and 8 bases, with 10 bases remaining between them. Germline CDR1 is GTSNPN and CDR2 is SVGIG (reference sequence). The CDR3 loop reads CAWSKLAHEQFF. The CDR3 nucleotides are TGTGCCTGGAGTAAATTGGCCCATGAGCAGTTCTTC.